The present TCR beta chain was sequenced within a study of shared clonotypes between healthy human individuals. Study-wide context: Each donor contributed plates that comprised three CD4 naive, three CD4 memory, two CD8 naive and one CD8 memory.

Genomic DNA per cell subset filled all wells of several immunoSEQ plates. Measured with immunoSEQ multiplex PCR; TCRdb has only the in-frame clones, and not every one. The top ten hold approximately 0.5% of the sample, which has approximately 1,000,000 clones, approximately 78% seen once. Germline V gene lookup returns CDR1 LNHDA and CDR2 SQIVND (reference sequence). The CDR3 loop spans 16 amino acids. V shed 4 bases, J shed 2 bases, and the junction held 6 bases outside the gene matches. The TCR comes from a man between 18 and 29 years old in good health. Some clones in this sample may be carry-over from other donors' samples. The chain employs TRBV19 and TRBJ2-1, with 9 bases that match TRBD2. Specimen: memory CD4+ T cells from PBMCs. As to subset: CD45RA-negative fraction. This CDR3 reads CASSSRASGTYNEQFF. DNA of the CDR3: TGTGCCAGTAGTAGCCGGGCTAGCGGGACCTACAATGAGCAGTTCTTC.